These 27 T cell receptor beta chains came from one sample sequenced in a study of technical replicates of blood from a handful of donors (dated by TCRdb to between 2016 and 2019). Library construction relied on the immunoSEQ multiplex PCR assay. Not all clones reach the TCRdb copy of this immuneACCESS table, which keeps in-frame sequences only. Checked studies attribute under half of the gap to unresolved V genes and leave the rest unexplained. The sample has tens of thousands of clones on record, 90% to 95% of them singletons. Clones ranked in the top ten supply 0.35% to 0.45% of the sample. Sequencing was performed on T cells isolated from PBMCs. These receptors were collected from a human donor in good health. Some clones in this sample may be carry-over from other donors' samples.

The chain combines TRBV7-8 with TRBJ2-5, with D perhaps matching TRBD2 (5 bases). The CDR3 is made up of 16 amino acids. Trimming cost V 3 bases and J 0 bases, with 14 bases left between them. Per the germline V gene, CDR1 is SGHVS and CDR2 is FQNEAQ. CDR3 in amino acids: CASSFGGPRNQETQYF. The CDR3 DNA reads as TGTGCCAGCAGCTTTGGCGGGCCGAGGAACCAAGAGACCCAGTACTTC.

The chain has TRBV28 and TRBJ2-7; D not certain. Germline V gene data show CDR1 as MDHEN and CDR2 as SYDVKM. With 7 bases removed from V and 4 bases from J, the gap between germline ends came to 17 bases. The length of the CDR3 is 14 residues. The CDR3 nucleotides read TGTGCCAGCACCACCTCGAGAGCTTTGTACGAGCAGTACTTC. It translates to CASTTSRALYEQYF. Full variable domain (outside the CDR3, taken from reference TRBV28 and TRBJ2-7): DVKVTQSSRYLVKRTGEKVFLECVQDMDHENMFWYRQDPGLGLRLIYFSYDVKMKEKGDIPEGYSVSREKKERFSLILESASTNQTSMYLCASTTSRALYEQYFGPGTRLTVT.

The gene calls are TRBV19 and TRBJ1-3; D is ambiguous. This CDR3 is built from 14 residues. CDR1 is LNHDA and CDR2 is SQIVND in the germline V gene (reference sequence). The germline V and J ends were trimmed by 6 bases and 0 bases, with 9 bases remaining between them. For the CDR3, the DNA is TGTGCCAGTAGGGCCGGGAGCTCTGGAAACACCATATATTTT. Protein product: CASRAGSSGNTIYF. The full variable domain, completed using reference TRBV19 and TRBJ1-3, is DGGITQSPKYLFRKEGQNVTLSCEQNLNHDAMYWYRQDPGQGLRLIYYSQIVNDFQKGDIAEGYSVSREKKESFPLTVTSAQKNPTAFYLCASRAGSSGNTIYFGEGSWLTVV.

The chain carries TRBV5-5 and TRBJ2-7; D is perhaps TRBD1 (6 bases). The germline V and J ends were trimmed by 1 base and 2 bases, with 10 bases remaining between them. The CDR3 consists of 14 residues. Looked up from germline, CDR1 is SGHKS and CDR2 is YYEKEE (reference sequence). CDR3 in amino acids: CASSLQQGPYEQYF. In nucleotides, the CDR3 is TGTGCCAGCAGCTTGCAGCAGGGGCCCTACGAGCAGTACTTC.

The chain recombines TRBV19 with TRBJ1-2; 8 nucleotides agree with TRBD1. The CDR3 contains 16 residues. CDR1 and CDR2 from the germline V gene are LNHDA and SQIVND (reference sequence). With 6 bases clipped from V and 1 base from J, the junction kept 10 bases outside the gene matches. CDR3 nucleotide sequence: TGTGCCAGTAGCGTTGGGACAGGCGGGAGTAACTATGGCTACACCTTC. Amino acids: CASSVGTGGSNYGYTF.

V gene TRBV21-1 combines with J gene TRBJ1-1. TRBV21-1 is a listed pseudogene. The CDR3 runs to 13 residues. The CDR3 DNA sequence: TGTGCCAGCAGCAAACATAGAGTCACTGAAGCTTTCTTT. Its protein is CASSKHRVTEAFF.

V is TRBV19 and J is TRBJ1-5; D is ambiguous. This CDR3 region has 14 residues. Germline V gene data show CDR1 as LNHDA and CDR2 as SQIVND (reference sequence). The V end lost 5 bases, the J end lost 0 bases, and 8 bases lay between the germline ends. CDR3: CASSAPGSNQPQHF. The CDR3 DNA follows: TGTGCCAGTAGTGCGCCCGGTAGCAATCAGCCCCAGCATTTT.

The chain is built from TRBV6-1 and TRBJ2-5; possibly TRBD2 for D (5 bases). Between the trimmed V and J ends, which lost 7 bases and 5 bases, there was a span of 20 bases. This CDR3 contains 15 residues. Germline CDR1 and CDR2: MNHNS and SASEGT. In DNA form, the CDR3 reads TGTGCCAGCACCCCGGGCTGGGGAGCCGGGGAGACCCAGTACTTC. Translation: CASTPGWGAGETQYF.

The chain recombines TRBV4-1 with TRBJ2-1; D might be TRBD2 (5 bases). CDR1 and CDR2 (germline): MGHRA, YSYEKL. This CDR3 spans 15 amino acids. Trimming took off 1 base at V and 5 bases at J, with 12 bases between the two ends. CDR3 bases: TGCGCCAGCAGCCAAGTGGACTCAGATCACAATGAGCAGTTCTTC. This sequence encodes CASSQVDSDHNEQFF.

V gene TRBV19 combines with J gene TRBJ2-1; D not resolved. CDR3 length: 12 amino acids. V gave up 10 bases and J gave up 6 bases, with 13 bases separating them. Per germline, CDR1 LNHDA and CDR2 SQIVND (reference sequence). The DNA for the CDR3 is TGTGCCACCCTGCCTTCCGGCAATGAGCAGTTCTTC. This codes for CATLPSGNEQFF.

The table lists this clone with a few counts. The chain is built from TRBV5-4 and TRBJ2-7; 12 bases agree with TRBD2. The CDR3 length is 15 residues. The trim removed 0 bases at V and 2 bases at J, leaving 0 bases unmatched. Per the germline V gene, CDR1 is SGHNT and CDR2 is YYREEE (reference sequence). The CDR3 spells CASSLGLAGAYEQYF. Written as DNA, the CDR3 is TGTGCCAGCAGCTTGGGACTAGCGGGAGCCTACGAGCAGTACTTC. The full variable domain, completed using reference TRBV5-4 and TRBJ2-7, is ETGVTQSPTHLIKTRGQQVTLRCSSQSGHNTVSWYQQALGQGPQFIFQYYREEENGRGNFPPRFSGLQFPNYSSELNVNALELDDSALYLCASSLGLAGAYEQYFGPGTRLTVT.

The chain carries TRBV6-6 and TRBJ2-3, with a possible D match to TRBD1 (5 bases). Looked up from germline, CDR1 is MNHNY and CDR2 is SVGAGI (reference sequence). This CDR3 is built from 15 residues. V lost 5 bases, J lost 0 bases, and 12 bases lay in between. CDR3 protein: CASSNTGTSTDTQYF. In DNA form, the CDR3 reads TGTGCCAGCAGTAACACAGGCACTAGCACAGATACGCAGTATTTT.

The chain links TRBV19 to TRBJ1-1; D may be TRBD1 (5 bases). This CDR3 spans 13 amino acids. Trimming shortened V by 10 bases and J by 2 bases, and 14 bases separated the two germline ends. The germline gives CDR1 LNHDA, CDR2 SQIVND (reference sequence). In DNA, the CDR3 is TGTGCCACCAGGGCGGACACCAACACTGAAGCTTTCTTT. Amino acid sequence: CATRADTNTEAFF.

The chain links TRBV9 to TRBJ2-1, with TRBD2 identical over 13 bases. The CDR3 runs to 17 residues. V trimming: 0 bases; J trimming: 8 bases; junction bases outside the gene matches: 8. CDR1 is SGDLS, CDR2 YYNGEE, per germline. CDR3 amino acids: CASSVALLAGGPDEQFF. The CDR3 DNA follows: TGTGCCAGCAGCGTAGCCTTACTAGCGGGAGGGCCCGATGAGCAGTTCTTC.

This chain connects TRBV21-1 to TRBJ1-1; the D call of TRBD1 is as the table states it, not checked on the DNA. TRBV21-1 is a pseudogene segment. The CDR3 totals 16 residues. Here the CDR3 reads CASSKETQGMNTEAFF. CDR3 coding DNA: TGTGCCAGCAGCAAAGAAACCCAGGGCATGAACACTGAAGCTTTCTTT.

This chain connects TRBV29-1 to TRBJ2-7; 11 bases map to TRBD2. The V gene's germline CDR1 is SQVTM and CDR2 ANQGSEA. J was trimmed by 2 bases and V by 8 bases; bases with no gene match: 5. The CDR3 contains 13 residues. DNA for the CDR3: TGCAGCTACCTGACTAGCGGGACCTACGAGCAGTACTTC. Its protein is CSYLTSGTYEQYF.

This chain joins TRBV19 and TRBJ2-3, with 7 bases identical to TRBD2. The trim removed 1 base at V and 0 bases at J, leaving 1 base unmatched. The CDR3 runs 15 residues. Germline CDR1 and CDR2: LNHDA and SQIVND (reference sequence). This CDR3 reads CASSIVGGSTDTQYF. The CDR3 DNA sequence: TGTGCCAGTAGTATAGTGGGAGGGAGCACAGATACGCAGTATTTT.

This clone was seen only a few times. This chain links TRBV13 with TRBJ1-6; 7 nucleotides agree with TRBD1. The germline V gene has CDR1 PRHDT and CDR2 FYEKMQ (reference sequence). Germline trimming cut 4 bases from V and 0 bases from J; bases unmatched to any gene: 3. The CDR3 spans 16 residues. The CDR3 nucleotides read TGTGCCAGCAGCTCACAGGGGAGCTCCTATAATTCACCCCTCCACTTT. This encodes CASSSQGSSYNSPLHF.

This chain's CDR3 is CASSIPRDSNEQFF. The CDR3, as DNA: TGCGCCAGCAGCATTCCTAGGGACTCCAATGAGCAGTTCTTC. The chain has TRBV5-1 and TRBJ2-1; maybe TRBD2 (6 bases). The germline V and J ends were trimmed by 4 bases and 6 bases, with 14 bases remaining between them. Per germline, CDR1 SGHRS and CDR2 YFSETQ. There are 14 residues in the CDR3.

V and J are TRBV18 and TRBJ2-1; TRBD1 matches 7 bases. V lost 3 bases and J lost 10; bases outside the gene matches: 6. The CDR3 is 13 residues long. Per the germline V gene, CDR1 is KGHSH and CDR2 is LQKENI. The CDR3 DNA reads TGTGCCAGCTCACCCAGACAGGGATGGGAGCAGTTCTTC. Protein: CASSPRQGWEQFF.

This chain connects TRBV6-6 to TRBJ2-7; possibly TRBD1 for D (6 bases). The V end was cut by 7 bases, the J end by 6 bases, with 19 bases between. The length of the CDR3 is 14 residues. Germline V gene lookup returns CDR1 MNHNY and CDR2 SVGAGI (reference sequence). The CDR3 DNA reads TGTGCCAGCACCTATTTTCAAACAGGGAGCGAGCAGTACTTC. It translates to CASTYFQTGSEQYF.

This clone was picked up a small number of times. The gene calls are TRBV5-4 and TRBJ2-4; TRBD2 matches at 8 bases. Per germline, CDR1 SGHNT and CDR2 YYREEE (reference sequence). The V and J ends lost 2 bases and 3 bases, in that order; junction bases with no gene match: 7. The CDR3 is 16 amino acids. For the CDR3, the DNA is TGTGCCAGCAGCTTATTGACGGGGGGGGGCAAAAACATTCAGTACTTC. As protein: CASSLLTGGGKNIQYF.

This clone showed up just once. The V call is TRBV4-2, the J call TRBJ2-7, with TRBD1 as a possible D gene (5 bases). The CDR3 runs 16 residues. Trimming shortened V by 4 bases and J by 1 base, and 17 bases separated the two germline ends. CDR1 and CDR2 from the germline V gene are LGHNA and YNFKEQ. The CDR3 region is CASSPPGVAGSYEQYF. The DNA of the CDR3 is TGTGCCAGCAGCCCCCCTGGGGTGGCAGGGTCCTACGAGCAGTACTTC.

This rearrangement joins TRBV7-9 to TRBJ2-7; TRBD2 matches at 8 bases. Germline V gives CDR1 SEHNR, CDR2 FQNEAQ (reference sequence). The V segment lost 2 bases and the J segment 0 bases; nucleotides outside the gene matches: 6. The CDR3 is 16 amino acids. Here the CDR3 reads CASSLTTGTSSYEQYF. The DNA for the CDR3 is TGTGCCAGCAGCTTAACGACCGGGACTAGCTCCTACGAGCAGTACTTC. The full variable domain, rest sourced from reference TRBV7-9 and TRBJ2-7, is DTGVSQNPRHKITKRGQNVTFRCDPISEHNRLYWYRQTLGQGPEFLTYFQNEAQLEKSRLLSDRFSAERPKGSFSTLEIQRTEQGDSAMYLCASSLTTGTSSYEQYFGPGTRLTVT.

This clone has a single count. The genes are TRBV10-3 and TRBJ2-7; D may be TRBD1 (6 bases). The CDR3 runs to 17 residues. Trimming removed 4 bases from V and 3 bases from J, with 22 bases in between. Per germline, CDR1 ENHRY and CDR2 SYGVKD. In DNA, the CDR3 is TGTGCCATCAGTGGGGGCTTGGGGGTGGGACACAACTACGAGCAGTACTTC. Its translation is CAISGGLGVGHNYEQYF.

This clone was picked up one time. This rearrangement joins TRBV7-3 to TRBJ2-3, with 9 bases identical to TRBD2. J was trimmed by 3 bases and V by 4 bases; bases with no gene match: 5. This CDR3 comprises 15 residues. Looked up from germline, CDR1 is SGHTA and CDR2 is FQGTGA. The CDR3 spells CASSSSGGITDTQYF. The CDR3 DNA is TGTGCCAGCAGCTCCAGCGGGGGGATAACAGATACGCAGTATTTT.

The CDR3 coding sequence is TGTGCCAGCAGCTTCTCAACAGAGAACACTGAAGCTTTCTTT. Translation: CASSFSTENTEAFF. The genes are TRBV7-9 and TRBJ1-1; D unclear. Germline values: CDR1 SEHNR, CDR2 FQNEAQ (reference sequence). Trimming removed 3 bases at V and 1 base at J, with 9 bases between. The CDR3 runs 14 residues.